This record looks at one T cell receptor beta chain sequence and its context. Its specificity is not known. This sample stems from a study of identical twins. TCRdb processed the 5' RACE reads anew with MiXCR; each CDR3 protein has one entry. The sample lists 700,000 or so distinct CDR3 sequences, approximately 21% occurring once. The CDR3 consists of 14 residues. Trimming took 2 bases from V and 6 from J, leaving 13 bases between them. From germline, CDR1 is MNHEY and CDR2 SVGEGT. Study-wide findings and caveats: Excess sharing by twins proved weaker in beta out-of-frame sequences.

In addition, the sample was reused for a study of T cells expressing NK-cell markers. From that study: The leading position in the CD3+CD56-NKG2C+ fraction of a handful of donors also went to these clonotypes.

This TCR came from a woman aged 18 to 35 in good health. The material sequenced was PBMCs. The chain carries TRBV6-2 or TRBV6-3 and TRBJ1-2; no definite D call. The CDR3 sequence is CASSYVWADNGYTF. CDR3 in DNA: TGTGCCAGCAGTTACGTGTGGGCTGATAATGGCTACACCTTC.